These T cell receptor beta chains were read from a single sample in a study of blood T cell repertoires in COVID-19. The assay was immunoSEQ multiplex PCR, and TCRdb's table has in-frame clones only and misses some. This sample has about 240,000 clones, with 83% found just once. The specimen was PBMCs or T cells enriched from blood (not recorded which). Receptors were obtained from a woman in her thirties or forties who had been exposed to COVID-19. Each CDR3 is given with its conserved first and last residue. The D gene is left open where the match is weak. Size tells how often a clone was seen (once, few, many) or the class of an expanded clone, and some rows leave it out.

CDR3aa: CASSLFGTGGEKLFF
CDR3nt: TGTGCCAGCAGCTTATTCGGGACAGGGGGTGAAAAACTGTTTTTT
abundance: NA
j_gene: TRBJ1-4
v_gene: TRBV7-9
d_gene: TRBD1

CDR3aa: CASSTREGGELFF
CDR3nt: TGTGCCAGTAGTACCAGGGAGGGCGGGGAGCTGTTTTTT
abundance: few
j_gene: TRBJ2-2
v_gene: TRBV19
d_gene: TRBD2

CDR3aa: CASSLVWGRGTEAFF
CDR3nt: TGTGCCAGCAGCTTAGTGTGGGGTAGGGGCACTGAAGCTTTCTTT
abundance: NA
j_gene: TRBJ1-1
v_gene: TRBV7-8
d_gene: NA

CDR3aa: CASSFGGGGAPGELFF
CDR3nt: TGTGCCAGCAGCTTCGGGGGCGGGGGGGCCCCCGGGGAGCTGTTTTTT
abundance: NA
j_gene: TRBJ2-2
v_gene: TRBV7-2
d_gene: TRBD2

CDR3aa: CASSLLVGELFF
CDR3nt: TGTGCCAGCAGCCTATTAGTCGGGGAGCTGTTTTTT
abundance: NA
j_gene: TRBJ2-2
v_gene: TRBV7-2
d_gene: NA

CDR3aa: CASSPRGTGSQPQHF
CDR3nt: TGTGCCAGCAGCCCGCGTGGGACAGGGTCTCAGCCCCAGCATTTT
abundance: NA
j_gene: TRBJ1-5
v_gene: TRBV7-9
d_gene: TRBD1

CDR3aa: CSAHQGLGYTF
CDR3nt: TGCAGTGCTCATCAGGGGTTAGGCTACACCTTC
abundance: NA
j_gene: TRBJ1-2
v_gene: TRBV20-1
d_gene: NA

CDR3aa: CASSPGHLKNTGELFF
CDR3nt: TGTGCCAGCAGCCCGGGACACCTTAAGAACACCGGGGAGCTGTTTTTT
abundance: NA
j_gene: TRBJ2-2
v_gene: TRBV5-6
d_gene: NA

CDR3aa: CASSHRELDRNEQFF
CDR3nt: TGCGCCAGCAGCCATAGGGAACTCGACAGGAATGAGCAGTTCTTC
abundance: NA
j_gene: TRBJ2-1
v_gene: TRBV4-3
d_gene: NA

CDR3aa: CASSLRQVVYEQYF
CDR3nt: TGTGCCAGCAGTTTACGACAGGTGGTCTACGAGCAGTACTTC
abundance: NA
j_gene: TRBJ2-7
v_gene: TRBV28
d_gene: NA

CDR3aa: CAWSVGLPGYLEKLFF
CDR3nt: TGTGCCTGGAGTGTAGGTTTGCCAGGTTACCTGGAAAAACTGTTTTTT
abundance: NA
j_gene: TRBJ1-4
v_gene: TRBV30
d_gene: NA

CDR3aa: CAITAGRGTDTQYF
CDR3nt: TGTGCCATCACGGCGGGGAGGGGCACAGATACGCAGTATTTT
abundance: NA
j_gene: TRBJ2-3
v_gene: TRBV10-3
d_gene: TRBD2

CDR3aa: CASSLYRGGGPADTQYF
CDR3nt: TGTGCCAGCAGCTTATATCGGGGCGGGGGGCCCGCGGATACGCAGTATTTT
abundance: NA
j_gene: TRBJ2-3
v_gene: TRBV7-3
d_gene: TRBD2

CDR3aa: CASSLVWDSLYGYTF
CDR3nt: TGTGCCAGCAGCTTAGTGTGGGACAGCCTCTATGGCTACACCTTC
abundance: NA
j_gene: TRBJ1-2
v_gene: TRBV7-9
d_gene: TRBD1

CDR3aa: CASSLQRGDAGELFF
CDR3nt: TGTGCCAGCAGCTTACAGCGGGGGGACGCCGGGGAGCTGTTTTTT
abundance: once
j_gene: TRBJ2-2
v_gene: TRBV7-3
d_gene: TRBD2

CDR3aa: CASSLRQGDQPQHF
CDR3nt: TGTGCCAGCAGCCTACGACAGGGGGACCAGCCCCAGCATTTT
abundance: NA
j_gene: TRBJ1-5
v_gene: TRBV7-2
d_gene: TRBD1

CDR3aa: CASRSGGRFNQPQHF
CDR3nt: TGTGCCAGTCGAAGCGGAGGCAGGTTCAATCAGCCCCAGCATTTT
abundance: NA
j_gene: TRBJ1-5
v_gene: TRBV19
d_gene: NA

CDR3aa: CASVPERGGAETQYF
CDR3nt: TGTGCCAGCGTCCCCGAGCGGGGGGGCGCGGAGACCCAGTACTTC
abundance: once
j_gene: TRBJ2-5
v_gene: TRBV28
d_gene: TRBD2

CDR3aa: CASSSPGQGAYEQYF
CDR3nt: TGCGCCAGCAGCTCCCCGGGACAGGGGGCGTACGAGCAGTACTTC
abundance: NA
j_gene: TRBJ2-7
v_gene: TRBV5-1
d_gene: TRBD1

CDR3aa: CASSQQWSGDNQPQHF
CDR3nt: TGTGCCAGCAGCCAACAGTGGTCAGGCGACAATCAGCCCCAGCATTTT
abundance: NA
j_gene: TRBJ1-5
v_gene: TRBV3-1/TRBV3-2
d_gene: NA

CDR3aa: CASSFLGGGNQPQHF
CDR3nt: TGTGCCAGCAGCTTCCTAGGGGGTGGCAATCAGCCCCAGCATTTT
abundance: few
j_gene: TRBJ1-5
v_gene: TRBV7-8
d_gene: NA

CDR3aa: CASGLLAGDLRTDTQYF
CDR3nt: TGTGCTAGTGGTTTATTAGCGGGGGACCTTCGCACAGATACGCAGTATTTT
abundance: NA
j_gene: TRBJ2-3
v_gene: TRBV12-5
d_gene: TRBD2

CDR3aa: CATQSRDYFTDTQYF
CDR3nt: TGTGCCACCCAGTCCCGGGACTACTTCACAGATACGCAGTATTTT
abundance: NA
j_gene: TRBJ2-3
v_gene: TRBV19
d_gene: TRBD2

CDR3aa: CAISFHRNTGELFF
CDR3nt: TGTGCCATCAGTTTTCACAGGAACACCGGGGAGCTGTTTTTT
abundance: NA
j_gene: TRBJ2-2
v_gene: TRBV10-3
d_gene: NA

CDR3aa: CASSLRRGGQPQHF
CDR3nt: TGTGCCAGCAGTTTACGGAGGGGAGGACAGCCCCAGCATTTT
abundance: few
j_gene: TRBJ1-5
v_gene: TRBV27
d_gene: NA

CDR3aa: CASKKFLGENTEAFF
CDR3nt: TGTGCCAGTAAAAAGTTCTTAGGAGAGAACACTGAAGCTTTCTTT
abundance: few
j_gene: TRBJ1-1
v_gene: TRBV19
d_gene: NA

CDR3aa: CASSEALRGIGSPLHF
CDR3nt: TGTGCCAGCAGTGAAGCGTTAAGGGGGATTGGTTCACCCCTCCACTTT
abundance: NA
j_gene: TRBJ1-6
v_gene: TRBV2
d_gene: NA

CDR3aa: CASSLDQTTNTEAFF
CDR3nt: TGTGCCAGCAGCTTAGACCAGACAACGAACACTGAAGCTTTCTTT
abundance: NA
j_gene: TRBJ1-1
v_gene: TRBV11-1
d_gene: NA

CDR3aa: CASSPSGDFTDTQYF
CDR3nt: TGTGCCAGCAGCCCTAGCGGAGACTTCACAGATACGCAGTATTTT
abundance: NA
j_gene: TRBJ2-3
v_gene: TRBV3-1/TRBV3-2
d_gene: TRBD2

CDR3aa: CASSTAGGLSYGYTF
CDR3nt: TGTGCCAGCAGTACCGCCGGGGGGCTTAGCTATGGCTACACCTTC
abundance: once
j_gene: TRBJ1-2
v_gene: TRBV6-5
d_gene: NA

CDR3aa: CASSLGAGNAQYF
CDR3nt: TGTGCCAGCAGCTTAGGGGCAGGGAATGCGCAGTATTTT
abundance: NA
j_gene: TRBJ2-3
v_gene: TRBV11-3
d_gene: NA

CDR3aa: CASREDGENTEAFF
CDR3nt: TGTGCCAGCAGAGAGGACGGGGAGAACACTGAAGCTTTCTTT
abundance: few
j_gene: TRBJ1-1
v_gene: TRBV3-1/TRBV3-2
d_gene: NA

CDR3aa: CASSPALSTEHTEAFF
CDR3nt: TGTGCCAGCAGTCCCGCGCTCTCCACGGAGCACACTGAAGCTTTCTTT
abundance: NA
j_gene: TRBJ1-1
v_gene: TRBV28
d_gene: NA

CDR3aa: CASSPPGVNEQYF
CDR3nt: TGTGCCAGCTCACCCCCCGGTGTTAACGAGCAGTACTTC
abundance: once
j_gene: TRBJ2-7
v_gene: TRBV18
d_gene: NA

CDR3aa: CASSILGDYGYTF
CDR3nt: TGTGCCAGTAGTATTTTGGGAGACTATGGCTACACCTTC
abundance: NA
j_gene: TRBJ1-2
v_gene: TRBV19
d_gene: NA

CDR3aa: CASSLAATADYYGYTF
CDR3nt: TGTGCCAGCAGCTTGGCCGCGACAGCCGATTACTATGGCTACACCTTC
abundance: NA
j_gene: TRBJ1-2
v_gene: TRBV5-6
d_gene: NA

CDR3aa: CAISERSYEQYF
CDR3nt: TGTGCCATCAGTGAGAGGAGCTACGAGCAGTACTTC
abundance: NA
j_gene: TRBJ2-7
v_gene: TRBV10-3
d_gene: NA

CDR3aa: CASSYGQGDQPQHF
CDR3nt: TGTGCCAGCAGTTACGGACAGGGGGATCAGCCCCAGCATTTT
abundance: NA
j_gene: TRBJ1-5
v_gene: TRBV6-5
d_gene: TRBD1

CDR3aa: CATGGDTEAFF
CDR3nt: TGTGCCACCGGAGGGGACACTGAAGCTTTCTTT
abundance: NA
j_gene: TRBJ1-1
v_gene: TRBV28
d_gene: NA

CDR3aa: CASSLNRESSGYTF
CDR3nt: TGTGCCAGCAGTTTGAACAGGGAGTCAAGTGGCTACACCTTC
abundance: NA
j_gene: TRBJ1-2
v_gene: TRBV6-6
d_gene: NA

CDR3aa: CASSYRIAGTIQATQYF
CDR3nt: TGTGCCAGCAGTTACCGAATAGCGGGGACGATTCAAGCGACCCAGTACTTC
abundance: NA
j_gene: TRBJ2-5
v_gene: TRBV6-2/TRBV6-3
d_gene: TRBD2

CDR3aa: CASSLAPNTQYF
CDR3nt: TGTGCCAGCAGCCTAGCGCCTAATACGCAGTATTTT
abundance: NA
j_gene: TRBJ2-3
v_gene: TRBV28
d_gene: NA

CDR3aa: CAISEQYLYGYTF
CDR3nt: TGTGCCATCAGTGAACAGTACCTCTATGGCTACACCTTC
abundance: few
j_gene: TRBJ1-2
v_gene: TRBV10-3
d_gene: NA

CDR3aa: CASSPGGGSNQPQHF
CDR3nt: TGTGCCAGCTCACCAGGGGGGGGTAGCAATCAGCCCCAGCATTTT
abundance: NA
j_gene: TRBJ1-5
v_gene: TRBV18
d_gene: NA

CDR3aa: CASSTWQGGEQYF
CDR3nt: TGTGCCAGCAGCACATGGCAGGGAGGCGAGCAGTACTTC
abundance: few
j_gene: TRBJ2-7
v_gene: TRBV21-1
d_gene: NA

CDR3aa: CASSPGQGVSGELFF
CDR3nt: TGTGCCAGCAGCCCGGGACAGGGGGTGTCCGGGGAGCTGTTTTTT
abundance: NA
j_gene: TRBJ2-2
v_gene: TRBV7-9
d_gene: TRBD1